The entry below describes one TCR beta chain. The V end was cut by 1 base, the J end by 2 bases, with 9 bases between. The CDR3 extends over 14 amino acids. Germline V gene lookup returns CDR1 GTSNPN and CDR2 SVGIG (reference sequence). Study processing details: Amplification of reference gene primers provided the estimated nucleated cell counts. The table came from immunoSEQ multiplex PCR; TCRdb's copy has only in-frame clones and leaves some out. The V and J calls and the clone size are those of that table, but D and trimming were determined from the DNA. The table shows tens of thousands of clones, with roughly nine tenths occurring only once. These data originate in a study of blood T cell repertoires in COVID-19. As for the study in general: Collection of acute and convalescent COVID-19 samples took place in the United States, Italy and Spain. Nucleic acid was either cDNA or gDNA, and it came from T cells, B-cell-depleted T cells, or PBMCs.

The material sequenced was peripheral blood. The J gene is TRBJ1-5, the V gene TRBV30, with D possibly TRBD1 on 5 matching bases. The receptor was derived from a man aged 45-60 years in a cohort sampled during active COVID-19. CDR3 sequence: CAWSAGRGNQPQHF. The DNA for the CDR3 is TGTGCCTGGAGTGCTGGCAGGGGCAATCAGCCCCAGCATTTT.